Sequencing of this T cell receptor beta chain was carried out in a study of blood T cells in healthy people across ages. Primers used in a second PCR of roughly 7 to 12 cycles were a sample-barcoded 5' primer and a J-beta primer mix. TCRdb re-analysed the 5' RACE reads in MiXCR, keeping a single row per CDR3 protein. The table lists hundreds of thousands of distinct CDR3 sequences, about 53% of them singletons, with roughly 34% in the top ten. This clonotype turned up a few times. Per germline, CDR1 ENHRY and CDR2 SYGVKD. Trimming pared 4 bases from V and 0 bases from J, leaving 6 bases between. The CDR3 is 13 residues long.

The sample consisted of blood. This chain links TRBV10-3 with TRBJ2-5; D gene ambiguous. This receptor was obtained from a man in his sixties in good health. The CDR3 spells CAISGLNQETQYF. The CDR3 nucleotides read TGTGCCATCAGTGGACTCAACCAAGAGACCCAGTACTTC.